The sequence of this TCR beta chain was determined in a study of T cell responses to AZD1222 COVID-19 vaccine. General study points: Without day 14 samples, only post-peak T cell repertoires were studied. Spike-spanning, vaccine-associated CD4 TCRs were dominant at 160-218 and 743-854.

Turning to this clone: Its antigen is not known.

The method was immunoSEQ multiplex PCR; TCRdb's version includes in-frame clones alone and lacks a portion of them. This sample has about 120,000 clones, with about nine tenths found just once. Trimming removed 3 bases at V and 7 bases at J, with 7 bases between. The CDR3 spans 11 residues. From germline, CDR1 is MDHEN and CDR2 SYDVKM. V and J are TRBV28 and TRBJ2-7; unclear D gene. This TCR derives from an adult in good health. Sequencing was performed on peripheral blood, taken on day 0 of AZD1222 vaccination. The DNA of the CDR3 is TGTGCCAGCAGTTTTCGGCAGGAGCAGTACTTC. Its protein product is CASSFRQEQYF.